Listed below are T cell receptor beta chains from one sample, sequenced in a study of naive and memory T cell subsets. A single record per CDR3 protein comes from TCRdb applying MiXCR to the UMI-ligation and nested PCR reads. Of about 4,200 distinct CDR3 sequences listed, around 7.2% are singletons. The sample comprised CD4+ TEMRA cells from blood. These receptors were obtained from a human donor in good health. The CDR3 runs from the conserved cysteine through the conserved F or W. Each record gives: D gene, J gene, clone size, V gene, CDR3 DNA, CDR3 protein. The D gene is left open where the match is weak. Size values are once, few and many counts, or a class for expanded clones, and some rows have none.

NA	TRBJ2-7	NA	TRBV12-3/TRBV12-4	TGTGCCAGCAGTACGCTTGGGCCTCGCTACGAGCAGTACTTC	CASSTLGPRYEQYF
TRBD2	TRBJ2-7	NA	TRBV29-1	TGCAGCGTCTCCGGGACTAGCGGGATCGGCGAGCAGTACTTC	CSVSGTSGIGEQYF
TRBD1	TRBJ2-5	few	TRBV10-1	TGCGCCAGCAGCCCGGGACAGCAAGAGACCCAGTACTTC	CASSPGQQETQYF
NA	TRBJ2-5	many	TRBV7-2	TGTGCCAGCAGCTTAACAGGCCGCGAAGAAGAGACCCAGTACTTC	CASSLTGREEETQYF
NA	TRBJ1-4	few	TRBV12-3/TRBV12-4	TGTGCAACGGGGGGGGGGTATGCAACTAATGAAAAACTGTTTTTT	CATGGGYATNEKLFF
TRBD1	TRBJ2-6	many	TRBV3-1	TGTGCCAGCAGCCCTGGGGTTGGACAGGGCTCTGGGGCCAACGTCCTGACTTTC	CASSPGVGQGSGANVLTF
NA	TRBJ2-3	NA	TRBV5-1	TGCGCCAGCAGCCTTGCCACGGATACGCAGTATTTT	CASSLATDTQYF
NA	TRBJ2-1	many	TRBV7-2	TGTGCCAGCAGCCCGAAAAATGAGCAGTTCTTC	CASSPKNEQFF
TRBD1	TRBJ1-2	NA	TRBV2	TGTGCCAGCAGGCCCCAATGGACAGGCTACTATGGCTACACCTTC	CASRPQWTGYYGYTF
NA	TRBJ2-1	many	TRBV20-1	TGCAGTGCTAGAGTCCCGGGACTGCCGATAGAGCAGTTCTTC	CSARVPGLPIEQFF
TRBD2	TRBJ2-4	NA	TRBV2	TGTGCCAGCAGTGAACCCCTGACTAGCGTTAAAGCCAAAAACATTCAGTACTTC	CASSEPLTSVKAKNIQYF
NA	TRBJ2-3	NA	TRBV6-1	TGTGCCAGCAGTGCAGATTACCGGGATACGCAGTATTTT	CASSADYRDTQYF
NA	TRBJ1-4	many	TRBV6-2/TRBV6-3	TGTGCCAGCAGTGGACGAGCGGAGGAAAAACTGTTTTTT	CASSGRAEEKLFF
TRBD2	TRBJ2-7	NA	TRBV7-2	TGTGCCAGCAGCTCCCCCTCGGGAGGCCACGAGCAGTACTTC	CASSSPSGGHEQYF
TRBD2	TRBJ2-1	many	TRBV30	TGTGCCTACAACCGGGGACTAGCGGTCAATGAGCAGTTCTTC	CAYNRGLAVNEQFF
TRBD2	TRBJ2-3	many	TRBV6-1	TGTGCCGGCAGGGGGGTCCTAGCGGGAGCTGATACGCAGTATTTT	CAGRGVLAGADTQYF
NA	TRBJ1-5	many	TRBV28	TGTGCCAGCAGTACCAGTGGGGGTCAGCCCCAGCATTTT	CASSTSGGQPQHF
NA	TRBJ1-5	few	TRBV4-1	TGCGCCAGCAGCCAACAGGGGACGAATCAGCCCCAGCATTTT	CASSQQGTNQPQHF
NA	TRBJ2-5	many	TRBV20-1	TGCAGTGCTAGTACAGGACAAGAGACCCAGTACTTC	CSASTGQETQYF
NA	TRBJ1-1	many	TRBV4-2	TGTGCCAGCAGCCAAGATTTTGAGGTTTGGGGAGACACTGAAGCTTTCTTT	CASSQDFEVWGDTEAFF